The present TCR beta chain was sequenced within a study of CXCR3-negative and CXCR3-positive naive CD8 T cells. Broader study findings: Much lower diversity was found in memory CD8+ cells, while both naive subsets had comparably high diversity. TRB CDR3 hydrophobicity was greater in CXCR3-positive naive cells than in CXCR3-negative naive cells. CXCR3 expression partially decreased after cryopreservation; most assays used fresh PBMCs. Comparison of naive CXCR3-negative and CXCR3-positive cells revealed similar TRBV-TRBJ usage, while memory cells differed.

About this clonotype itself: Antigen: not known.

UMI-labeled 5' RACE yielded the TRB cDNA libraries. TCRdb re-called the 5' RACE reads; one entry per CDR3 protein, DNA not given. The clone table shows about 150,000 distinct CDR3 sequences, with the ten largest holding 0.45% to 0.6%. There are 14 residues in the CDR3. The germline gives CDR1 SEHNR, CDR2 FQNEAQ (reference sequence). The V call is TRBV7-9, the J call TRBJ2-2; absent DNA, TCRdb's TRBD1 call cannot be checked. This clonotype originated in a human donor in good health. Some clones in this sample may be carry-over from other donors' samples. Sequences were obtained from naive CXCR3+ CD8+ T cells from blood. Noted subset: CD45RO-CCR7+CD27+CD95- naive CD8+ T cells expressing CXCR3 (TNR3+). The CDR3 spells CASIGGEYTGELFF.